Presented here are 16 T cell receptor beta chains from one specimen sequenced in a study of regulatory T cells in long-lasting Graves disease (dated by TCRdb to the early 2020s). Libraries were made using multiplex PCR. Sequencing used an Illumina HiSeq 4000. iRepertoire HTBI primers and Arm-PCR amplification of CDR3 regions were used to construct TCR beta libraries. TCRdb trimmed public reads at Q25 via fastp, called clones via MiXCR and kept in-frame beta chains. Rows are combined by CDR3 protein, so each entry shows the most common genes and DNA. The sample records 450,000 to 600,000 distinct CDR3 sequences, 15% to 20% of which are singletons. The ten largest clones capture 10% to 15% of the sample. The meaning of the sample's time point label: newly diagnosed GD, antithyroid drugs for less than 3 months. For both TCR sequencing and RNA sequencing, RNA was extracted from PBMCs using TRIzol. These same records also appear under a second study, on T cells in Graves' hyperthyroidism and ophthalmopathy.

The material sequenced was peripheral blood mononuclear cells (PBMCs), taken at new diagnosis, from a patient treated with antithyroid drugs. These TCRs come from a man in his forties with Graves disease. Donor details come from another sample of the same person, matched by shared clones.

CDR3 nucleotide sequence: TGTGCCTCGGGGATCAGGGCAGATACGCAGTATTTT. Translation gives CASGIRADTQYF. V is TRBV12-3 or TRBV12-4 and J is TRBJ2-3; either TRBD1 or TRBD2 may supply D (5 bases each). Trimming cost V 11 bases and J 4 bases, with 13 bases left between them. The CDR3 is made up of 12 amino acids.

This clonotype was seen ten or more times. This chain connects TRBV7-9 to TRBJ2-5; 9 bases map to TRBD2. Germline V gene lookup returns CDR1 SEHNR and CDR2 FQNEAQ (reference sequence). The CDR3 spans 17 residues. Losses at the gene ends were 1 base for V and 5 bases for J; bases not matched to a gene: 11. The CDR3 coding sequence is TGTGCCAGCAGCTTAGGAACACCGGGACTAGCTGGGGAGACCCAGTACTTC. It is translated as CASSLGTPGLAGETQYF.

V gene TRBV5-8 combines with J gene TRBJ2-6, with D possibly matching TRBD2 (5 bases). The V gene lost 1 base and the J gene lost 8 bases, with 16 bases spanning the gap. The CDR3 runs to 16 residues. Germline values: CDR1 SGHTS, CDR2 YDEGEE. The CDR3 loop is CASSLRVGTGSNVLTF. CDR3 bases: TGTGCCAGCAGCTTGAGGGTGGGAACGGGGTCCAACGTCCTGACTTTC.

This clonotype has ten or more counts. V and J are TRBV12-3 or TRBV12-4 and TRBJ2-3; D possibly corresponds to TRBD1 (6 bases). CDR3 size: 14 residues. V gave up 3 bases and J gave up 4 bases, with 11 bases separating them. Written as DNA, the CDR3 is TGTGCCAGCAGTTTTGCAGGGGTCGCAGATACGCAGTATTTT. Translated, it gives CASSFAGVADTQYF.

This clonotype was counted ten times or more. V usage is TRBV7-9 and J usage is TRBJ1-1; no firm D call. Trimming took off 2 bases at V and 9 bases at J, with 13 bases between the two ends. This CDR3 has 13 amino acids. Per germline, CDR1 SEHNR and CDR2 FQNEAQ (reference sequence). CDR3 DNA: TGTGCCAGCAGCTTAATAGGGAGGGAACAAGCTTTCTTT. It yields the protein CASSLIGREQAFF.

This clonotype has just a few counts. The V call is TRBV29-1, the J call TRBJ2-2; the match to TRBD2 covers 15 bases. V shed 7 bases and J 7 bases; nucleotides not matched to a gene: 4. The CDR3 runs to 14 residues. Germline V lookup: CDR1 SQVTM, CDR2 ANQGSEA. The CDR3 loop is CSAGLAGGIGELFF. The DNA of the CDR3 is TGCAGCGCCGGACTAGCGGGAGGGATCGGGGAGCTGTTTTTT.

This clonotype was observed at least ten times. V and J are TRBV27 and TRBJ1-5; D not certain. This CDR3 region has 16 residues. Looked up from germline, CDR1 is MNHEY and CDR2 is SMNVEV (reference sequence). The V end was cut by 5 bases, the J end by 2 bases, with 16 bases between. The CDR3 region is CASSADFDQGNQPQHF. DNA of the CDR3: TGTGCCAGCAGTGCAGACTTCGATCAGGGCAATCAGCCCCAGCATTTT.

This clonotype turned up a few times. The chain employs TRBV2 and TRBJ2-2, with 12 nucleotides matching TRBD2. J gave up 5 bases and V 6 bases, and 10 bases lay outside the gene matches. Germline V gene sequence: CDR1 SNHLY, CDR2 FYNNEI. CDR3 length: 17 amino acids. The DNA for the CDR3 is TGTGCCAGCAGCGGACTAGCGGGATTTCGAATGACCGGGGAGCTGTTTTTT. It translates to CASSGLAGFRMTGELFF.

This clonotype was counted at least ten times. This chain joins TRBV12-5 and TRBJ1-1; tentative D call: TRBD1 (5 bases). Germline V CDR1 and CDR2: LGHNT, FRNRAP. The CDR3 is 14 amino acids. Trimming took off 2 bases at V and 5 bases at J, with 12 bases between the two ends. The CDR3 region is CASGLTGGGTEAFF. DNA of the CDR3: TGTGCTAGTGGTTTGACAGGTGGAGGGACTGAAGCTTTCTTT. Supplemented by reference TRBV12-5 and TRBJ1-1, the full variable domain reads DARVTQTPRHKVTEMGQEVTMRCQPILGHNTVFWYRQTMMQGLELLAYFRNRAPLDDSGMPKDRFSAEMPDATLATLKIQPSEPRDSAVYFCASGLTGGGTEAFFGQGTRLTVV.

This clonotype was seen ten or more times. V usage is TRBV5-1 and J usage is TRBJ2-1; D assignment may be TRBD1 or TRBD2 (5 bases each). This CDR3 spans 15 amino acids. Germline V gives CDR1 SGHRS, CDR2 YFSETQ. Deletions cut 0 bases from V and 8 bases from J, with 15 bases between. The chain's CDR3 is CASSLGQMGVHEQFF. In nucleotides, the CDR3 is TGCGCCAGCAGCTTGGGACAAATGGGGGTCCATGAGCAGTTCTTC.

This clonotype showed up many times. V and J are TRBV5-1 and TRBJ2-7, with D hard to call. CDR3 length: 13 residues. V shed 5 bases and J shed 0 bases, with 9 bases lying between them. Germline assignment: CDR1 SGHRS and CDR2 YFSETQ. Here the CDR3 DNA reads TGCGCCAGCAGGTTTGACGTCTCCTACGAGCAGTACTTC. It is translated as CASRFDVSYEQYF.

This clonotype was counted many times. The gene calls are TRBV5-1 and TRBJ2-3; 8 nucleotides align to TRBD2. Germline assignment: CDR1 SGHRS and CDR2 YFSETQ. The CDR3 consists of 14 residues. V was clipped by 8 bases and J by 2 bases; unmatched bases: 7. CDR3 residues: CASKLAEHTDTQYF. In DNA, the CDR3 is TGCGCCAGTAAACTAGCGGAACACACAGATACGCAGTATTTT.

Comments on this clonotype: A single base separates this from a much larger clone, so it may be a read error. The V gene is TRBV20-1, the J gene TRBJ2-1; 9 nucleotides align to TRBD2. Trimming at V came to 0 bases and at J to 10 bases, leaving 10 bases not matched to a gene. The CDR3 contains 15 residues. Germline values: CDR1 DFQATT, CDR2 SNEGSKA (reference sequence). Here the CDR3 reads CSAREAGTSLYEQFF. The CDR3 nucleotides are TGCAGTGCTAGAGAGGCCGGGACTAGCCTTTACGAGCAGTTCTTC.

In its sample, this clonotype was seen a few times. The chain joins TRBV3-1 to TRBJ2-5; D is uncertain. Germline V CDR1 and CDR2: LGHDT, YNNKEL (reference sequence). V was clipped by 0 bases and J by 2 bases, with 13 bases between them. This CDR3 is 16 amino acids long. CDR3 region: CASSQDLSPSQETQYF. In DNA form, the CDR3 reads TGTGCCAGCAGCCAAGATCTGTCTCCCTCTCAAGAGACCCAGTACTTC.

This clonotype was seen at least ten times. The chain employs TRBV28 and TRBJ2-7, with 10 bases lining up with TRBD2. Trimming cost V 5 bases and J 4 bases; bases outside gene matches: 5. Looked up from germline, CDR1 is MDHEN and CDR2 is SYDVKM. The CDR3 totals 14 residues. CDR3 DNA sequence: TGTGCCAGCAGTGGCCTAGCGGGAGAGTACGAGCAGTACTTC. Translated: CASSGLAGEYEQYF.

This clonotype occurred many times. The gene calls are TRBV12-3 or TRBV12-4 and TRBJ2-7; the match to TRBD2 covers 13 bases. The length of the CDR3 is 16 residues. V was clipped by 5 bases and J by 3 bases; unmatched bases: 7. The DNA for the CDR3 is TGTGCCAGCAGTGCCCACGGGACTAGCGGGAACTACGAGCAGTACTTC. Its translation: CASSAHGTSGNYEQYF.